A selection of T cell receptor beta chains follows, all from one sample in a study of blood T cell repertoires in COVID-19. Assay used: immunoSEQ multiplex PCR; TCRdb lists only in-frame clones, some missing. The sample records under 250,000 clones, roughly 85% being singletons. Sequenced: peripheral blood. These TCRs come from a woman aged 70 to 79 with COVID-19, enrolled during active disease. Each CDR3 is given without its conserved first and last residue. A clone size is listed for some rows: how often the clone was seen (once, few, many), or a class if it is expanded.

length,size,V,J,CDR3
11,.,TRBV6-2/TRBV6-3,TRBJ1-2,ASSYEGGYGYT
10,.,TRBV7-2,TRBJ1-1,ASSLGEIEAF
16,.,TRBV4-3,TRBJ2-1,ASSPNGIAGGPKDEQF
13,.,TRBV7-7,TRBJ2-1,ASSWDMNSYNEQF
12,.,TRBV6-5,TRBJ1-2,ASTPSGVNYGYT
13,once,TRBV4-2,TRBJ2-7,ASSQDGTSTYEQY
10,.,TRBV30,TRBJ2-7,AWEISAYEQY
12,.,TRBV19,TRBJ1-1,ASTPSGGNTEAF
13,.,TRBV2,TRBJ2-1,ASSALAGAYNEQF
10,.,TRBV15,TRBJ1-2,ATSRESYGYT
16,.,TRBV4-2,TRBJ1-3,ASSRFGDRGSSGNTIY
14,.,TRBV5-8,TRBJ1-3,ASTRGKTSSGNTIY
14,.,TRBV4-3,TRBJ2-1,ASSQDPAGGFDEQF
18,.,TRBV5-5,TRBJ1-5,ASSSRSGQGSVNSNQPQH
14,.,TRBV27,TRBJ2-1,ASSSIAGAAYNEQF
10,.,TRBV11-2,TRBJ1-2,ASSLGEYGYT
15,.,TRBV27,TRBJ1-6,ASYPGSPTSYNSPLH
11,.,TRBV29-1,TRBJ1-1,SVETGGGTEAF